The 2 T cell receptor beta chains reported below all come from one sample, sequenced in a study of blood T cell repertoires in COVID-19. The assay was immunoSEQ multiplex PCR, and TCRdb's table has in-frame clones only and misses some. The sample includes about 160,000 clones, roughly 82% of them seen just once. Sequencing was carried out using peripheral blood. Every receptor here comes from a man in his sixties or seventies with acute or convalescent COVID-19.

This clone came up a few times. V is TRBV15 and J is TRBJ2-1, with 9 bases aligning to TRBD2. The ends lost 3 bases at V and 6 bases at J; junction bases unmatched: 6. Germline CDR1 is LNHNV and CDR2 is YYDKDF (reference sequence). CDR3 length equals 15 residues. The CDR3 DNA sequence: TGTGCCACCAGCAGTAGACTAGCGGAGATCAATGAGCAGTTCTTC. Translated, it gives CATSSRLAEINEQFF.

The chain has TRBV5-1 and TRBJ1-3; D is ambiguous. V was shortened by 6 bases and J by 4 bases, with 8 bases between the two germline ends. The CDR3 covers 12 residues. Germline lookup yields CDR1 SGHRS and CDR2 YFSETQ. The chain's CDR3 is CASTSSGNTIYF. The CDR3 nucleotides are TGCGCCAGCACCTCTTCGGGAAACACCATATATTTT.